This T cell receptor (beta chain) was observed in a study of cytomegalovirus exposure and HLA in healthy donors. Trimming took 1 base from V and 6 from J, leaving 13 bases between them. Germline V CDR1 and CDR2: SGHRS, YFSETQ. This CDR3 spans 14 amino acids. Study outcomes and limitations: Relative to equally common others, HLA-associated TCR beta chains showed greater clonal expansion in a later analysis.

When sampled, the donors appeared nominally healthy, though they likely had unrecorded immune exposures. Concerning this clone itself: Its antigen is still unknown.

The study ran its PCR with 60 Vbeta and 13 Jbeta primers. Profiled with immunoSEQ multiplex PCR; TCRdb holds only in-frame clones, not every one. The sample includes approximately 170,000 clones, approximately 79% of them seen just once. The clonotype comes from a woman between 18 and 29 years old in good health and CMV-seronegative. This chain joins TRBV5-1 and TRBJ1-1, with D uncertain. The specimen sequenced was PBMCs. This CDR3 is CASSLTASRAEAFF. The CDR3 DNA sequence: TGCGCCAGCAGCTTGACGGCCTCCCGGGCTGAAGCTTTCTTT.